These 3 T cell receptor beta chains originate from one sample sequenced in a study of T-cell memory formation after mild COVID-19. TCRdb re-analysed the 5' RACE reads in MiXCR, keeping a single row per CDR3 protein. Of more than 120,000 distinct CDR3 sequences detected, less than 20% appear once; the ten largest clones hold under 2.5%. The material sequenced was PBMCs or a T cell subset sorted from them (not recorded which). The receptors were sampled from an adult woman who had mild COVID-19 (a few samples of this study predate the infection). Cell type and time point are not known.

The chain combines TRBV12-3 or TRBV12-4 with TRBJ2-1; 11 nucleotides line up with TRBD2. The CDR3 extends over 18 amino acids. The trim removed 7 bases at V and 1 base at J, leaving 12 bases unmatched. For the CDR3, the DNA is TGTGCCAGCAAGCCCCGTCTAGCGGGAGGTTGGTCCTACAATGAGCAGTTCTTC. Residues: CASKPRLAGGWSYNEQFF.

This clonotype was observed a few times. The chain carries TRBV5-5 and TRBJ2-5, with 7 bases matching TRBD1. The germline CDR1 and CDR2 sequences are SGHKS and YYEKEE (reference sequence). V shed 5 bases, J shed 5 bases, and the junction held 6 bases outside the gene matches. The CDR3 consists of 13 residues. CDR3 sequence: CASSAQGWETQYF. The CDR3 nucleotides read TGTGCCAGCAGTGCACAGGGGTGGGAGACCCAGTACTTC.

This clonotype has a count of ten or more. The chain carries TRBV5-1 and TRBJ2-7; 11 bases align to TRBD2. Germline CDR1 and CDR2: SGHRS and YFSETQ. V shed 1 base and J 1 base; nucleotides not matched to a gene: 4. The CDR3 spans 16 residues. The CDR3 is CASSLSTSGISYEQYF. The CDR3 nucleotides read TGCGCCAGCAGCTTGTCGACTAGCGGGATTTCCTACGAGCAGTACTTC.